The clone carrying this T cell receptor (beta chain) was seen repeatedly, ten times or more. Its antigen is currently unknown. These data originate in a study of response to subunit inactivated influenza vaccine. TCRdb re-analysed the RT-PCR reads in MiXCR, keeping a single row per CDR3 protein. The table has around 650,000 distinct CDR3 sequences, approximately 15% seen once; the top ten hold 11%. Trimming left V 1 base short and J 3 bases short, with 6 bases between. CDR1 is MDHEN, CDR2 SYDVKM, per germline. The CDR3 length is 13 residues. Study results and limitations: Only a handful of new T cells, the authors suggested, are recruited with each seasonal influenza vaccination.

V gene TRBV28 combines with J gene TRBJ2-5; D might be TRBD2 (5 bases). This sample comprised PBMCs from blood, obtained 12 days after vaccination. This receptor was obtained from a man in his fifties or sixties who received an inactivated influenza vaccine. CDR3 sequence: CASSLSGKETQYF. CDR3 bases: TGTGCCAGCAGTTTATCGGGGAAAGAGACCCAGTACTTC.